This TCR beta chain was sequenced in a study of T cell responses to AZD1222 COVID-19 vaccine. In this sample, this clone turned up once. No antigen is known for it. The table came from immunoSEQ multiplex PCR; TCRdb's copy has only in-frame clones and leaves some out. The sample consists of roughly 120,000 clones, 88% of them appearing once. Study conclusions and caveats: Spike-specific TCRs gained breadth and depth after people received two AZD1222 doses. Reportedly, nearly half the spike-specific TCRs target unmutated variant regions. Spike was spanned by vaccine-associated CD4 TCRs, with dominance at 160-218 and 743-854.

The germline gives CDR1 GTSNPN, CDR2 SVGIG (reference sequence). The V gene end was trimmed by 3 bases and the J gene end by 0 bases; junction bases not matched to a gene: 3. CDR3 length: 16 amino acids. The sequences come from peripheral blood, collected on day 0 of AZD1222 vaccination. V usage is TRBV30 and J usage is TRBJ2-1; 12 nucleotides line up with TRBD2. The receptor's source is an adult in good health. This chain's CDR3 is CAWSGTSGRSYNEQFF. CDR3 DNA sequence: TGTGCCTGGAGCGGGACTAGCGGGCGCTCCTACAATGAGCAGTTCTTC.